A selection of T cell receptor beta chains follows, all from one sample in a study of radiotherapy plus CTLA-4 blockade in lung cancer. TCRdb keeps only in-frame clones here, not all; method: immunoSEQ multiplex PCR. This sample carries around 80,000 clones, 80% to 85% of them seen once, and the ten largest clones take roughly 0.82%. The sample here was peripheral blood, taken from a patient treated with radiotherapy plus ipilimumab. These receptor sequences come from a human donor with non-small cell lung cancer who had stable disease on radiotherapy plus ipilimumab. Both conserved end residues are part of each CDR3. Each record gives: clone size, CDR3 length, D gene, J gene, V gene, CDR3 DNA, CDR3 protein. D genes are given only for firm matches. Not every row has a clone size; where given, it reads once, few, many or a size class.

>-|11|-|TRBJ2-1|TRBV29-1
TGCAGCGTTGCGGGGTACAATGAGCAGTTCTTC
CSVAGYNEQFF
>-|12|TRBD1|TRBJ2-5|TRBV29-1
TGCAGCGCTGGGGACAGGTTGGAGACCCAGTACTTC
CSAGDRLETQYF
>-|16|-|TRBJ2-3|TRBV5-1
TGCGCCAGCAGCTTGTGGGGCACCCGTAGCACAGATACGCAGTATTTT
CASSLWGTRSTDTQYF
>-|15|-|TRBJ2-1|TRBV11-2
TGTGCCAGCAGGCCCGGACAGTCAGCCTACAATGAGCAGTTCTTC
CASRPGQSAYNEQFF
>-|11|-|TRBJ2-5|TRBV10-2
TGCGCCAGCAGCCGGGTAGAGACCCAGTACTTC
CASSRVETQYF
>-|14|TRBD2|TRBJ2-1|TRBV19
TGTGCCGTCGGGGGGGCGGGCCTCTACAATGAGCAGTTCTTC
CAVGGAGLYNEQFF
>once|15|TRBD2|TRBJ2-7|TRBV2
TGTGCCAGCAGTGTAAGCGGCGGGAGTAGGTACGAGCAGTACTTC
CASSVSGGSRYEQYF
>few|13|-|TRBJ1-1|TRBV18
TGTGCCAGCTCATCCCAAGGGGGCACTGAAGCTTTCTTT
CASSSQGGTEAFF
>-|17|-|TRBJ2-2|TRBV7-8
TGTGCCAGCAGCTTAGCAGGTGCAGCCACGAACACCGGGGAGCTGTTTTTT
CASSLAGAATNTGELFF
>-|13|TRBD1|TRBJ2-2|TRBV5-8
TGTGCCAGCGAGAGGACAGGGTTCCGGGAGCTGTTTTTT
CASERTGFRELFF
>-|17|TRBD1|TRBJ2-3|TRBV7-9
TGTGCCAGCAGCTCCCCCCGGACAGGGAAATACACAGATACGCAGTATTTT
CASSSPRTGKYTDTQYF
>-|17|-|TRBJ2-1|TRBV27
TGTGCCAGCAGTTCTCGGGTTGGCAGGGTGTCCTACAATGAGCAGTTCTTC
CASSSRVGRVSYNEQFF
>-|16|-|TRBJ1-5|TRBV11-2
TGTGCCAGCAGCTGGGGGCTGGGGGGAGGCAATCAGCCCCAGCATTTT
CASSWGLGGGNQPQHF
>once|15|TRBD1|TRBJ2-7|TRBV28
TGTGCCAGCAGTGACCGGGACAGGGAGTCCTACGAGCAGTACTTC
CASSDRDRESYEQYF
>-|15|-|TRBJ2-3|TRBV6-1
TGTGCCAGCAGTGGTGGGGGTTTTAGCACAGATACGCAGTATTTT
CASSGGGFSTDTQYF
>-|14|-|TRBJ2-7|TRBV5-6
TGTGCCAGCAGCACCGGGGTGCGGGGCTACGAGCAGTACTTC
CASSTGVRGYEQYF
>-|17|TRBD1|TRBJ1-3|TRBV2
TGTGCCAGCAGTGGGGCAGGGGGGGGTTCTTCTGGAAACACCATATATTTT
CASSGAGGGSSGNTIYF
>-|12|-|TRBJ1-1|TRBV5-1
TGCGCCAGCAGCTTGCGGGACACTGAAGCTTTCTTT
CASSLRDTEAFF
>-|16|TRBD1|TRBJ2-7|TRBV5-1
TGCGCCAGCAGCTTGGGGACAGGTTCGGGTTCCTACGAGCAGTACTTC
CASSLGTGSGSYEQYF
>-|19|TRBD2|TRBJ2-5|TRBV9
TGTGCCAGCAGCCCCCAAGGGACTAGCGCTAGGGGGACGCAAGAGACCCAGTACTTC
CASSPQGTSARGTQETQYF
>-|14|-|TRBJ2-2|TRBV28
TGTGCCAGCAGTTTAGTACAGAACACCGGGGAGCTGTTTTTT
CASSLVQNTGELFF
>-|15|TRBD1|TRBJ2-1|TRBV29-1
TGCAGCGTTTTCCGGGACAGGGGCTCCAGGGATGAGCAGTTCTTC
CSVFRDRGSRDEQFF
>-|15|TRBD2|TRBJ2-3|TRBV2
TGTGCCAGGACTAGCAGCGGGAGCCGATCAGATACGCAGTATTTT
CARTSSGSRSDTQYF
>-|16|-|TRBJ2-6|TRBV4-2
TGTGCCAGCAGCCAAGATGCGCAGTCCGGGGCCAACGTCCTGACTTTC
CASSQDAQSGANVLTF
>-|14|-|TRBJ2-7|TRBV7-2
TGTGCCAGCAGGGAGGGCCTTCTTTTTTACGAGCAGTACTTC
CASREGLLFYEQYF
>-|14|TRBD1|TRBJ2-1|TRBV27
TGTGCCAGCACCCCCGGGACAGGGTGGGATGAGCAGTTCTTC
CASTPGTGWDEQFF
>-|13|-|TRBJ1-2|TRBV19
TGTGCCAGCAAGGGGTCCTTAGGATATGGCTACACCTTC
CASKGSLGYGYTF
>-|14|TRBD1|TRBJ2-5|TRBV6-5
TGTGCCAGCAGTTACGGACAGGGGGAAGAGACCCAGTACTTC
CASSYGQGEETQYF
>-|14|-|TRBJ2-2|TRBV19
TGTGCCAGTAAAAAAATCCAGGGGACCGGGGAGCTGTTTTTT
CASKKIQGTGELFF
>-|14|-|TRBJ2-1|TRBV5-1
TGCGCCAGCAGTTCCGGTGGCAGTTACAATGAGCAGTTCTTC
CASSSGGSYNEQFF
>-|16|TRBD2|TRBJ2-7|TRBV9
TGTGCCAGCAGCGGAGGGACTAGCGGGAGTAGGGACGAGCAGTACTTC
CASSGGTSGSRDEQYF
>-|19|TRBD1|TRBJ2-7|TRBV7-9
TGTGCCAGCAGCTCGTCCGGGACAGGGGGCGACAGGTGGTCCTACGAGCAGTACTTC
CASSSSGTGGDRWSYEQYF
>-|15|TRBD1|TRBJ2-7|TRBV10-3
TGTGCCATCAGTGAGTCGGGGGACAGCCTTTACGAGCAGTACTTC
CAISESGDSLYEQYF
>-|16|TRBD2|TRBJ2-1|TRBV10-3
TGTGCCATCAGTGAGTCCACTAGCGGGAGGCAGGATGAGCAGTTCTTC
CAISESTSGRQDEQFF
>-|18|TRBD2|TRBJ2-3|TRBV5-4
TGTGCCAGCAGCTCCCGAAAACAATCTAGCGGGGGCACAGATACGCAGTATTTT
CASSSRKQSSGGTDTQYF
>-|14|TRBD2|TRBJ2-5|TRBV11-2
TGTGCCAGCAGCTTCGCGGGAGGCGGGGAGACCCAGTACTTC
CASSFAGGGETQYF
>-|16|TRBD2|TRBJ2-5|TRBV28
TGTGCCAGCAGTGACCTAGGGACTAGCGGGAAAGAGACCCAGTACTTC
CASSDLGTSGKETQYF
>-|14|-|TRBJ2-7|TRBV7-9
TGTGCCAGCAGCTTAGGTGGGTTGGGGACCGAGCAGTACTTC
CASSLGGLGTEQYF
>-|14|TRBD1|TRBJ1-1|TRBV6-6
TGTGCCAGCAGAACAGGGGGCGTGAACACTGAAGCTTTCTTT
CASRTGGVNTEAFF
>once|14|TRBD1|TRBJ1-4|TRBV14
TGTGCCAGCCGACTCAGGGGGTCTAATGAAAAACTGTTTTTT
CASRLRGSNEKLFF
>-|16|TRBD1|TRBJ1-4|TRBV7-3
TGTGCCAGCAGCTTAACGCCGGGACAGGGTAATGAAAAACTGTTTTTT
CASSLTPGQGNEKLFF
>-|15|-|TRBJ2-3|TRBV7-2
TGTGCCAGCAGCTTAGGGGCAGGGGTTACAGATACGCAGTATTTT
CASSLGAGVTDTQYF
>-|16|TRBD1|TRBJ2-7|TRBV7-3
TGTGCCAGCAGCGACCCAGGGACAGATCGCTCCTACGAGCAGTACTTC
CASSDPGTDRSYEQYF
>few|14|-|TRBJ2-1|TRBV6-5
TGTGCCAGCAGTACCGGACCCCGCAGCGATGAGCAGTTCTTC
CASSTGPRSDEQFF
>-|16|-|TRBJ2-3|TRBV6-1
TGTGCCAGCAGTGAAAATACCGGGGTACGCACAGATACGCAGTATTTT
CASSENTGVRTDTQYF
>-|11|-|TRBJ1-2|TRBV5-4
TGTGCCAGCAGCTTGCTCACCGGCTACACCTTC
CASSLLTGYTF
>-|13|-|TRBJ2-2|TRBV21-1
TGTGCCAGCATAAAGCCAGCAGTCGGGGAGCTGTTTTTT
CASIKPAVGELFF
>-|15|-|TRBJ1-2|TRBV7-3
TGTGCCAGCAGCTTAGGTCGGGGGGAGAACTATGGCTACACCTTC
CASSLGRGENYGYTF
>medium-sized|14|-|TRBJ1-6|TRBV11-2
TGTGCCAGCAGCTTACAAACAGGAGTGGGACCCCTCCACTTT
CASSLQTGVGPLHF
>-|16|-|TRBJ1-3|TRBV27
TGTGCCAGCAGTCCTTGGGGGGCCTCCTCTGGAAACACCATATATTTT
CASSPWGASSGNTIYF
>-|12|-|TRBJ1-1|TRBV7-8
TGTGCCAGCAGCTCTGGGGGCACTGAAGCTTTCTTT
CASSSGGTEAFF
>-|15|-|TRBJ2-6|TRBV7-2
TGTGCCAGCAGCTTAGGCCTCTCTGGGGCCAACGTCCTGACTTTC
CASSLGLSGANVLTF
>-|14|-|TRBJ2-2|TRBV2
TGTGCCAGCAGTAAGACAGGTTTAACCGGGGAGCTGTTTTTT
CASSKTGLTGELFF
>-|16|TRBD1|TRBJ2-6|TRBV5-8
TGTGCCAGCAGCTTGGGAGGGGGCGCTGGGGCCAACGTCCTGACTTTC
CASSLGGGAGANVLTF
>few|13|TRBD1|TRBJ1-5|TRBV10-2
TGCGCCAGCAGCTCGGACAGGGCCCAGCCCCAGCATTTT
CASSSDRAQPQHF